A selection of T cell receptor beta chains follows, all from one sample in a study of T-cell memory formation after mild COVID-19. A single record per CDR3 protein comes from TCRdb applying MiXCR to the 5' RACE reads. The data contain hundreds of thousands of distinct CDR3 sequences, roughly 26% of them singletons. Sequencing was performed on PBMCs or a T cell subset sorted from them (not recorded which). The receptors were sampled from an adult woman who had mild COVID-19 (a few samples of this study predate the infection). Cell type and time point are not known. Both conserved end residues are part of each CDR3. A D gene is named only where the DNA matches it firmly. A row's size may be missing; if present it is once, few, many or a size class.

V gene	J gene	clone size	D gene	CDR3 protein	CDR3 DNA
TRBV6-6	TRBJ1-1	NA	NA	CASSPPDSPGFF	TGTGCCAGCAGTCCACCGGACAGCCCGGGTTTCTTT
TRBV7-9	TRBJ2-3	NA	TRBD1	CASSQTPGQGPDTQYF	TGTGCCAGCAGCCAAACGCCGGGACAGGGTCCAGATACGCAGTATTTT
TRBV30	TRBJ1-5	NA	NA	CAWTEGHGNQPQHF	TGTGCCTGGACGGAAGGGCATGGCAATCAGCCCCAGCATTTT
TRBV18	TRBJ1-1	few	NA	CASSPGVGRWVYEAFF	TGTGCCAGCTCACCAGGAGTTGGCAGGTGGGTTTATGAAGCTTTCTTT
TRBV9	TRBJ1-1	NA	NA	CASSVGARGTNTEAFF	TGTGCCAGCAGCGTAGGCGCAAGGGGGACGAACACTGAAGCTTTCTTT
TRBV5-1	TRBJ1-1	few	NA	CASSLGPGVSTEAFF	TGCGCCAGCAGCTTGGGCCCGGGGGTAAGCACTGAAGCTTTCTTT
TRBV12-3/TRBV12-4	TRBJ2-3	NA	TRBD1	CASSLNRGRTDTQYF	TGTGCCAGCAGCCTCAACAGGGGGCGAACAGATACGCAGTATTTT
TRBV12-3/TRBV12-4	TRBJ2-1	few	NA	CASNPSRQGKGYNEQFF	TGTGCCAGCAACCCGTCTCGCCAGGGGAAAGGCTACAATGAGCAGTTCTTC
TRBV5-1	TRBJ2-7	NA	NA	CASSMQGLYEQYF	TGCGCCAGCAGTATGCAGGGCCTCTACGAGCAGTACTTC
TRBV12-3/TRBV12-4	TRBJ2-2	few	NA	CASSFLVVPGELFF	TGTGCCAGCAGTTTCCTCGTGGTCCCAGGGGAGCTGTTTTTT
TRBV4-2	TRBJ2-3	few	TRBD2	CASSPYGLADSTQYF	TGTGCCAGCAGCCCGTATGGACTAGCAGATAGTACGCAGTATTTT
TRBV12-3/TRBV12-4	TRBJ1-1	NA	NA	CASSFPLGTGNTEAFF	TGTGCCAGCAGTTTCCCCCTCGGGACGGGGAACACTGAAGCTTTCTTT